Below, 28 T cell receptor beta chains from the same sample are listed, as sequenced in a study of cytomegalovirus exposure and HLA in healthy donors. The PCR was carried out with 60 Vbeta primers and 13 Jbeta primers. Generated by immunoSEQ multiplex PCR, the TCRdb table keeps only in-frame clones and is missing some. The sample lists 100,000 to 150,000 clones; approximately 17% were seen once. The material sequenced was PBMCs. The source of these receptors is a female donor in good health and CMV-seropositive.

This clone came up a few times. The rearrangement uses TRBV19 and TRBJ2-5, with TRBD2 identical over 8 bases. CDR3 length equals 14 residues. J lost 2 bases, V lost 2 bases, and 1 base had no gene match. Germline CDR1 is LNHDA and CDR2 is SQIVND (reference sequence). This CDR3 reads CASSISGGQETQYF. The CDR3 region has the DNA TGTGCCAGTAGTATAAGCGGGGGACAAGAGACCCAGTACTTC.

This clone has a handful of counts. The chain carries TRBV28 and TRBJ1-1; the D gene is possibly TRBD1 (6 bases). The length of the CDR3 is 12 residues. Germline CDR1 and CDR2: MDHEN and SYDVKM. V lost 4 bases and J lost 6, with 9 bases in between. The CDR3 nucleotides are TGTGCCAGCAGTTACAGGGTGCCTGAAGCTTTCTTT. Its protein is CASSYRVPEAFF.

The chain combines TRBV10-3 with TRBJ2-2; 11 bases agree with TRBD1. The CDR3 totals 16 residues. Germline CDR1 reads ENHRY; CDR2 reads SYGVKD. Trimming cost V 2 bases and J 4 bases; bases outside gene matches: 3. DNA for the CDR3: TGTGCCATCAGTGAGGCGGGACAGGGGGGCACCGGGGAGCTGTTTTTT. It yields the protein CAISEAGQGGTGELFF.

The chain uses TRBV27 and TRBJ1-1; possibly TRBD1 for D (6 bases). The CDR3 spans 15 residues. V shed 0 bases and J shed 8 bases, with 16 bases lying between them. Germline lookup yields CDR1 MNHEY and CDR2 SMNVEV (reference sequence). CDR3 sequence reads: CASSLSLGAAREAFF. The CDR3 DNA follows: TGTGCCAGCAGTTTATCTTTGGGGGCAGCTAGGGAAGCTTTCTTT.

This clone was counted between two and nine times. This rearrangement joins TRBV25-1 to TRBJ1-1, with D uncertain. Germline V lookup: CDR1 MGHDK, CDR2 SYGVNS. This CDR3 has 13 residues. The V end was cut by 5 bases, the J end by 8 bases, with 15 bases between. CDR3 in DNA: TGTGCCAGCAGTTTATCAGGAGGAACCGAAGCTTTCTTT. Translated, it gives CASSLSGGTEAFF.

This chain connects TRBV5-6 to TRBJ2-2; 12 bases are shared with TRBD2. Unmatched junction bases numbered 6, after V lost 4 bases and J lost 5 bases. The CDR3 sequence is 16 residues long. Germline V lookup: CDR1 SGHDT, CDR2 YYEEEE. CDR3 protein: CASSLGLAGPTGELFF. In DNA, the CDR3 is TGTGCCAGCAGCCTAGGACTAGCGGGACCAACCGGGGAGCTGTTTTTT.

This CDR3 reads CASSLDGVETQYF. Here the CDR3 DNA reads TGCGCCAGCAGCTTGGATGGAGTGGAGACCCAGTACTTC. This chain links TRBV5-1 with TRBJ2-5; no reliable D call. CDR1 is SGHRS and CDR2 is YFSETQ in the germline V gene. This CDR3 is built from 13 residues. Trimming stripped 0 bases from V and 5 bases from J, with 8 bases between.

The chain recombines TRBV5-1 with TRBJ2-5; 10 bases fit TRBD2. The CDR3 is made up of 14 amino acids. Trimming removed 5 bases from V and 3 bases from J; junction bases left unmatched: 4. Germline V gene data show CDR1 as SGHRS and CDR2 as YFSETQ. The CDR3 coding sequence is TGCGCCAGCAGTTGGACTAGCGGTAAAGAGACCCAGTACTTC. Residues: CASSWTSGKETQYF.

The chain uses TRBV5-1 and TRBJ1-4; D possibly corresponds to TRBD1 (6 bases). Trimming removed 2 bases at V and 0 bases at J, with 23 bases between. This CDR3 has 20 residues. Germline CDR1 and CDR2: SGHRS and YFSETQ. The CDR3 spells CASSFSHSITGSATNEKLFF. CDR3 sequence (DNA): TGCGCCAGCAGCTTTTCACACTCAATAACAGGGAGTGCAACTAATGAAAAACTGTTTTTT. Full variable domain (remainder filled in from reference TRBV5-1 and TRBJ1-4): KAGVTQTPRYLIKTRGQQVTLSCSPISGHRSVSWYQQTPGQGLQFLFEYFSETQRNKGNFPGRFSGRQFSNSRSEMNVSTLELGDSALYLCASSFSHSITGSATNEKLFFGSGTQLSVL.

The chain couples TRBV10-3 to TRBJ2-7; tentative D call: TRBD2 (6 bases). This CDR3 has 13 amino acids. CDR1 is ENHRY, CDR2 SYGVKD, per germline. Trimming left V 7 bases short and J 7 bases short, with 17 bases between. The CDR3 loop reads CAITDGTRGEQYF. The CDR3 DNA sequence: TGTGCCATCACCGACGGGACTCGCGGGGAGCAGTACTTC.

This chain uses TRBV9 with TRBJ2-1, with 8 bases that match TRBD2. The V segment lost 0 bases and the J segment 5 bases; nucleotides outside the gene matches: 10. Germline-derived CDR1 and CDR2 are SGDLS and YYNGEE. CDR3 length equals 17 residues. The CDR3 DNA reads as TGTGCCAGCAGCGTAGGGCTAGCGGGTCCCCAGAACAATGAGCAGTTCTTC. Its protein product is CASSVGLAGPQNNEQFF. Complete variable domain (other parts from reference TRBV9 and TRBJ2-1): DSGVTQTPKHLITATGQRVTLRCSPRSGDLSVYWYQQSLDQGLQFLIQYYNGEERAKGNILERFSAQQFPDLHSELNLSSLELGDSALYFCASSVGLAGPQNNEQFFGPGTRLTVL.

The chain employs TRBV7-8 and TRBJ2-7, with TRBD2 as a possible D gene (5 bases). The V end was cut by 1 base, the J end by 3 bases, with 22 bases between. In germline, CDR1 is SGHVS, CDR2 FQNEAQ. The CDR3 is made up of 18 amino acids. The CDR3: CASSLGTGLGAAFYEQYF. CDR3 in DNA: TGTGCCAGCAGCTTAGGGACCGGGTTAGGAGCGGCCTTCTACGAGCAGTACTTC.

The chain combines TRBV29-1 with TRBJ2-7; 7 bases match TRBD1. The germline V gene has CDR1 SQVTM and CDR2 ANQGSEA. The CDR3 length is 11 residues. V dropped 7 bases and J dropped 3; count of bases not matched to a gene: 3. CDR3 protein: CSARTGYEQYF. The CDR3 bases are TGCAGCGCACGGACAGGCTACGAGCAGTACTTC.

This clone was observed a few times. This sequence joins TRBV11-2 and TRBJ1-6, with 9 positions matching TRBD1. CDR1 is SGHAT, CDR2 FQNNGV, per germline. Losses at the gene ends were 5 bases for V and 8 bases for J; bases not matched to a gene: 10. There are 16 residues in the CDR3. The CDR3 region has the DNA TGTGCCAGCAGCCTAGGGGGGGGACAGGGTGATTCACCCCTCCACTTT. As protein: CASSLGGGQGDSPLHF.

This clone was detected only a few times. The genes are TRBV4-3 and TRBJ2-7; the match to TRBD1 covers 8 bases. The CDR3 loop spans 14 amino acids. Germline assignment: CDR1 LGHNA and CDR2 YSLEER. J gave up 5 bases and V 1 base, and 4 bases lay outside the gene matches. CDR3 residues: CASSQAGGQDEQYF. The CDR3 DNA reads TGCGCCAGCAGCCAAGCAGGGGGCCAAGACGAGCAGTACTTC.

This clone was detected only a few times. The V and J genes are TRBV5-1 and TRBJ2-1; 10 bases are shared with TRBD2. J lost 2 bases, V lost 0 bases, and 5 bases had no gene match. Germline assignment: CDR1 SGHRS and CDR2 YFSETQ. The length of the CDR3 is 17 residues. The CDR3 DNA is TGCGCCAGCAGCTTGGATAGCGGGGGGTTACCCTACAATGAGCAGTTCTTC. This gives the protein CASSLDSGGLPYNEQFF.

This clone appeared a few times. J is TRBJ2-7 and V is TRBV28; 9 bases agree with TRBD2. The CDR3 contains 18 residues. Trimming at V came to 6 bases and at J to 3 bases, leaving 18 bases not matched to a gene. The germline V gene has CDR1 MDHEN and CDR2 SYDVKM. In DNA form, the CDR3 reads TGTGCCAGCAGACATAGGGTGTTCAGGACTAGCGATCGCTACGAGCAGTACTTC. This translates into CASRHRVFRTSDRYEQYF. Together with reference TRBV28 and TRBJ2-7, the CDR3 gives the full variable domain: DVKVTQSSRYLVKRTGEKVFLECVQDMDHENMFWYRQDPGLGLRLIYFSYDVKMKEKGDIPEGYSVSREKKERFSLILESASTNQTSMYLCASRHRVFRTSDRYEQYFGPGTRLTVT.

The rearrangement uses TRBV2 and TRBJ2-4; D gene uncertain. Germline lookup yields CDR1 SNHLY and CDR2 FYNNEI. This CDR3 contains 15 residues. V was shortened by 2 bases and J by 3 bases, with 11 bases between the two germline ends. CDR3 amino acids: CASSEIRLGKNIQYF. The CDR3 region has the DNA TGTGCCAGCAGTGAAATAAGACTTGGCAAAAACATTCAGTACTTC.

This clone turned up a few times. The chain links TRBV6-5 to TRBJ2-7, with D tentatively TRBD1 (6 bases). Germline values: CDR1 MNHEY, CDR2 SVGAGI. The CDR3 loop spans 14 amino acids. Trimming removed 6 bases from V and 2 bases from J, with 14 bases in between. In DNA form, the CDR3 reads TGTGCCAGCAGGCTTGGACAGATTACCTACGAGCAGTACTTC. This translates into CASRLGQITYEQYF.

This clone occurred a few times. The rearrangement links TRBV11-2 to TRBJ2-3; 7 positions match TRBD1. Germline V gives CDR1 SGHAT, CDR2 FQNNGV. Losses at the gene ends were 0 bases for V and 3 bases for J; bases not matched to a gene: 9. The CDR3 contains 17 residues. The DNA for the CDR3 is TGTGCCAGCAGCTTAGACGTGTCGAGGGGGCGGACAGATACGCAGTATTTT. Translation gives CASSLDVSRGRTDTQYF.

This clone was seen more than once but under ten times. V usage is TRBV2 and J usage is TRBJ2-5, with 8 bases identical to TRBD1. The CDR3 totals 14 residues. The J segment lost 4 bases and the V segment lost 7 bases, leaving 8 bases of the junction unmatched. Germline-derived CDR1 and CDR2 are SNHLY and FYNNEI. CDR3 region: CASTIPGGAETQYF. CDR3 bases: TGTGCCAGCACAATACCAGGGGGCGCAGAGACCCAGTACTTC.

V and J are TRBV27 and TRBJ2-3, with D tentatively TRBD2 (7 bases). This CDR3 contains 15 residues. V dropped 2 bases and J dropped 6 bases, with 15 bases sitting between them. Germline V gene sequence: CDR1 MNHEY, CDR2 SMNVEV (reference sequence). CDR3 nucleotides: TGTGCCAGCAGTTTAGGGGGGGCGCGTAGGGATACGCAGTATTTT. It specifies CASSLGGARRDTQYF.

With respect to this clone: Mismatch with germline at one junction end may stem from a read error. V and J are TRBV7-2 and TRBJ1-5, with 9 positions matching TRBD1. The germline gives CDR1 SGHTA, CDR2 FQGNSA. This CDR3 spans 14 amino acids. CDR3 loop: CASRLGTGPEPQHF. The CDR3 coding sequence is TGTGCCAGCAGATTAGGGACAGGGCCAGAGCCCCAGCATTTT.

V is TRBV27 and J is TRBJ1-1; D is possibly TRBD1 (6 bases). The CDR3 consists of 18 residues. The germline V gene has CDR1 MNHEY and CDR2 SMNVEV (reference sequence). Trimming left V 2 bases short and J 5 bases short, with 24 bases between. The CDR3 is CASSLGDPFTGRWTEAFF. Here the CDR3 DNA reads TGTGCCAGCAGTTTAGGGGATCCATTTACAGGGAGATGGACTGAAGCTTTCTTT.

The V and J genes are TRBV5-6 and TRBJ2-7; 7 positions agree with TRBD1. Germline CDR1 reads SGHDT; CDR2 reads YYEEEE. The CDR3 has 14 amino acids. Unmatched junction bases numbered 6, after V lost 1 base and J lost 5 bases. CDR3 bases: TGTGCCAGCAGCTTGCACAGGGGAAGGGACGAGCAGTACTTC. This encodes CASSLHRGRDEQYF.

V is TRBV27 and J is TRBJ1-2; tentative D call: TRBD1 (5 bases). The CDR3 length is 12 residues. Trimming took 6 bases from V and 3 from J, leaving 8 bases between them. Germline V gene data show CDR1 as MNHEY and CDR2 as SMNVEV (reference sequence). The CDR3 loop reads CASRGLYYGYTF. In DNA, the CDR3 is TGTGCCAGCAGGGGGCTTTACTATGGCTACACCTTC.

The V gene is TRBV30, the J gene TRBJ1-6; 7 nucleotides line up with TRBD1. The V and J ends lost 4 bases and 13 bases, in that order; junction bases with no gene match: 10. The length of the CDR3 is 13 residues. CDR1 and CDR2 (germline): GTSNPN, SVGIG (reference sequence). The chain's CDR3 is CAWTTTGNGPLHF. The CDR3 DNA follows: TGTGCCTGGACCACGACAGGGAATGGCCCCCTCCACTTT.

This chain uses TRBV6-6 with TRBJ2-3, with TRBD1 identical over 7 bases. The ends lost 10 bases at V and 9 bases at J; junction bases unmatched: 4. This CDR3 has 10 amino acids. Germline V gene sequence: CDR1 MNHNY, CDR2 SVGAGI (reference sequence). CDR3 sequence (DNA): TGTGCCACCACAGGGGACACGCAGTATTTT. Protein: CATTGDTQYF.